Presented here are 10 T cell receptor beta chains from one specimen sequenced in a study of blood T cell repertoires in COVID-19. Profiling relied on immunoSEQ multiplex PCR, and the TCRdb table lists in-frame clones only, not all of them. The sample has a few hundred thousand clones; 84% are singletons. Sequences were obtained from peripheral blood. The receptors stem from a woman in her thirties or forties who had recovered from COVID-19.

CDR3 in DNA: TGTGCCAGCAGCCGGGACAGGGCAGAGACCCAGTACTTC. Translated, it gives CASSRDRAETQYF. The J gene is TRBJ2-5, the V gene TRBV6-5; 9 positions match TRBD1. The trim removed 6 bases at V and 4 bases at J, leaving 3 bases unmatched. CDR1 and CDR2 (germline): MNHEY, SVGAGI. The CDR3 extends over 13 amino acids.

The V gene is TRBV2, the J gene TRBJ2-7, with 8 bases matching TRBD2. Germline CDR1 reads SNHLY; CDR2 reads FYNNEI. This CDR3 contains 13 residues. Trimming at V came to 7 bases and at J to 0 bases, leaving 2 bases not matched to a gene. This chain's CDR3 is CASNSGASYEQYF. In nucleotides, the CDR3 is TGTGCCAGCAATAGCGGGGCCTCCTACGAGCAGTACTTC.

V is TRBV5-1 and J is TRBJ2-5; 7 nucleotides align to TRBD1. The CDR3 spans 16 residues. Germline-derived CDR1 and CDR2 are SGHRS and YFSETQ. V lost 4 bases to trimming and J lost 3 bases; unmatched junction nucleotides: 12. The CDR3 protein is CASSAIQDQGEETQYF. CDR3 bases: TGCGCCAGCAGCGCGATCCAAGACCAGGGGGAAGAGACCCAGTACTTC.

This chain connects TRBV19 to TRBJ2-3; weak D call: TRBD1 (5 bases). V was shortened by 0 bases and J by 2 bases, with 6 bases between the two germline ends. The CDR3 consists of 14 residues. Germline-derived CDR1 and CDR2 are LNHDA and SQIVND (reference sequence). CDR3 nucleotides: TGTGCCAGTAGTATAGATGGGGCCACAGATACGCAGTATTTT. It specifies CASSIDGATDTQYF.

The chain joins TRBV6-5 to TRBJ2-7, with a weak D call TRBD2 (7 bases). This CDR3 is built from 15 residues. Trimming cost V 5 bases and J 7 bases, with 21 bases left between them. Germline CDR1 and CDR2: MNHEY and SVGAGI. The CDR3 reads CASSLGGGGFQEQYF. In nucleotides, the CDR3 is TGTGCCAGCAGTCTCGGGGGAGGGGGGTTTCAGGAGCAGTACTTC.

This chain links TRBV11-3 with TRBJ2-1; 10 bases agree with TRBD1. Germline V CDR1 and CDR2: SGHNT, YENEEA. V gave up 1 base and J gave up 9 bases; unmatched junction bases: 12. The CDR3 is 17 amino acids. The DNA for the CDR3 is TGTGCCAGCAGCTTAGGGCTACCGGGACAGGGGACTCGTGAGCAGTTCTTC. It yields the protein CASSLGLPGQGTREQFF.

The J gene is TRBJ1-1, the V gene TRBV5-6; 8 nucleotides agree with TRBD1. V gave up 0 bases and J gave up 3 bases; unmatched junction bases: 4. Germline V gene data show CDR1 as SGHDT and CDR2 as YYEEEE. CDR3 size: 15 residues. The CDR3 DNA is TGTGCCAGCAGCTTGGGGGGCAGGGGGCACACTGAAGCTTTCTTT. Translation: CASSLGGRGHTEAFF.

The chain uses TRBV19 and TRBJ1-2, with no clear D. V lost 10 bases and J lost 4, with 16 bases in between. There are 13 residues in the CDR3. Germline CDR1 is LNHDA and CDR2 is SQIVND (reference sequence). CDR3 sequence reads: CATQEESAYGYTF. Here the CDR3 DNA reads TGTGCCACCCAAGAGGAGTCTGCCTATGGCTACACCTTC.

The V and J genes are TRBV11-2 and TRBJ2-3; D unclear. V dropped 0 bases and J dropped 2 bases, with 9 bases sitting between them. Germline V CDR1 and CDR2: SGHAT, FQNNGV. The CDR3 is 15 residues long. CDR3 loop: CASSLDTTHTDTQYF. The CDR3 DNA sequence: TGTGCCAGCAGCTTAGATACGACTCACACAGATACGCAGTATTTT.

In this sample, this clone turned up once. This sequence joins TRBV10-3 and TRBJ2-7, with TRBD1 identical over 7 bases. The junction had 8 bases not matched to a gene; V was cut back by 4 bases and J by 5 bases. This CDR3 comprises 14 residues. The germline gives CDR1 ENHRY, CDR2 SYGVKD. In nucleotides, the CDR3 is TGTGCCATCAGTGCTACCGGGACAGTAGACGAGCAGTACTTC. It encodes CAISATGTVDEQYF.